This TCR beta chain was sequenced for a study of tissue T cells after allogeneic stem cell transplantation (dated by TCRdb to between 2022 and 2023). Looking at the study overall: All GVHD patients received grafts from donors, four unmodified and three CD34-selected to deplete T cells. Autopsy tissues, which were obtained after a median post-mortem interval of approximately 10 hours, included GI sites from esophagus to rectum, liver, skin and lymphoid organs including spleen. When multiple samples of a tissue existed, pathologist review of H&E sections prioritized samples with histologically apparent lymphocytes for sequencing. Using research autopsies of patients with and without GVHD, plus mouse models of GVHD, the study profiled TCR beta repertoires across many tissues. The human part of the study was a prospective observational study with no blinding and no randomization.

In regard to this clone: Its antigen specificity is not known. No base qualities exist here, and no much larger clone lies one base off it.

Libraries were built with the immunoSEQ multiplex PCR assay. TCRbeta CDR3 sequencing was performed at survey depth by Adaptive Biotechnologies, and CDR3 sequences, V/J genes, productive frequency and template counts were reported. TCR beta CDR3 regions were amplified from genomic DNA rather than RNA. Regarding the original processing steps: Jensen-Shannon divergence was used to quantify pairwise repertoire overlap between tissues, with a value of 1 meaning complete divergence and a value of 0 meaning identical repertoires. Tissues were clustered by single-linkage agglomerative hierarchical clustering of pairwise JSD values, and the clustering results were displayed as dendrograms. GLIPH2 was run on all patient samples with simulation_depth 1000, kmer_min_depth 3 and cdr3_length_cutoff 8, and groups with more than two unique CDR3s were retained. A standardized tissue-overlap score was calculated by extrapolating Jaccard GLIPH-group overlap across patients to a standard repertoire size of 1000 clones. Linear mixed-effect models, with tissue included as a fixed effect and individual included as a random effect, were used to assess associations of diversity with clinical or experimental variables. TCRdb took this table from immuneACCESS and kept in-frame rearrangements with V and J called. Such tables lack part of the clones; where checked against another copy, unresolved V genes explain under half of the gap, and the rest is unexplained. V and J calls and clone size follow that table, whereas D and trimming were derived from the DNA. Present in this sample are a few hundred clones, 50% to 60% of which were seen just once. The ten largest clones take up 46% of the sample.

Spanning cysteine to phenylalanine, the CDR3 consists of 16 amino acids. The retained sequence is limited to the CDR3, 48 bases, with the frame set at the first base. After removal of 4 bases from V and 0 bases from J, the junction retains 3 bases not matched to a gene. The germline V gene (reference sequence) sets CDR1 to SEHNR and CDR2 to FQNEAQ. The intended sense of this specimen's time point label: human tissue collected at research (rapid) autopsy. More than 5 adult allo-HCT recipients with steroid-refractory GVHD were prospectively enrolled in a research-autopsy study over an approximately 3-year period. Every GVHD patient had gastrointestinal GVHD and was given several lines of GVHD-directed therapy, and about five of the GVHD patients also had skin involvement. Each autopsy specimen was bisected, with one portion flash-frozen in liquid nitrogen and the remainder formalin-fixed, and the outer muscle layers of GI specimens were removed. To extract genomic DNA from frozen tissues, either the Mag-Bind Blood & Tissue DNA HDQ 96 Kit on a Chemagic 360 or the DNeasy Blood & Tissue Kit was used. Because of concern about red blood cell contamination, extracted DNA underwent additional purification with the Genomic DNA Clean & Concentrator-25 kit.

Overall results and qualifications from the work: The patient cohort was small and clinically heterogeneous, and sampling depth was acknowledged as a limitation. In both patients and mice, T cells from blood and spleen covered only a limited part of the TCR repertoire found in tissues. Only a few T cell clones appeared in more than one patient, yet motif-based clustering showed tissue-specific repertoire signatures that were shared between patients. Which tissue TCRs were alloreactive or antigen-specific was not determined in the study, and some of the clones might have been host cells that persisted. Within patients, how anatomically similar tissues were was a major factor shaping TCR repertoire composition, regardless of disease or transplant status.

The chain is encoded by TRBV7-9 joined to TRBJ1-3; 10 bases in between match TRBD1. The receptor comes from a female patient between 40 and 75 years old with steroid-refractory graft-versus-host disease after an allogeneic stem cell transplant. After transplantation, some T cells may belong to the graft donor instead of the recipient. The starting material was heart tissue, obtained at autopsy. For the CDR3, the sequence is CASSSGQGISGNTIYF. The bases are TGTGCCAGCAGCTCGGGACAGGGGATCTCTGGAAACACCATATATTTT.